This is a list of T cell receptor beta chains from one sample in a study of early stage breast cancer tumors. Assay used: immunoSEQ multiplex PCR; TCRdb lists only in-frame clones, some missing. The sample has fewer than 25,000 clones, roughly 64% seen once. The sample consisted of breast tumor tissue. The receptors stem from a person aged 55 to 75 with breast cancer. CDR3s include the opening cysteine and the closing phenylalanine or tryptophan. A D gene is named only where the DNA matches it firmly. The size field is filled for only some rows; it gives once, few, many or a size class.

CDR3 DNA	CDR3 protein	D gene	J gene	V gene	clone size
TGTGCCAGTAGTAGGACTAGCAGCTACGAGCAGTACTTC	CASSRTSSYEQYF	TRBD2	TRBJ2-7	TRBV19	-
TGTGCCAGCAGCTTCTCTAGCGGGGCCGGGGAGCTGTTTTTT	CASSFSSGAGELFF	TRBD2	TRBJ2-2	TRBV11-3	-
TGTGCCAGTAGTGCCGGCACCGGGACTAACTATGGCTACACCTTC	CASSAGTGTNYGYTF	-	TRBJ1-2	TRBV19	-
TGTGCCAGCAGCTTAGGCTTGAGTCTAGATACGCAGTATTTT	CASSLGLSLDTQYF	-	TRBJ2-3	TRBV13	few
TGTGCCAGTAAGCATGGGGGACAGGGATCCTACGAGCAGTACTTC	CASKHGGQGSYEQYF	TRBD1	TRBJ2-7	TRBV19	few
TGTGCCAGCAGCGCCTCCGACGGGGGAACTGAAGCTTTCTTT	CASSASDGGTEAFF	-	TRBJ1-1	TRBV6-1	-
TGTGCCAGCACCCACTTAGCGGGCTTCTCCTACGAGCAGTACTTC	CASTHLAGFSYEQYF	TRBD2	TRBJ2-7	TRBV6-6	-
TGTGCCAGCCGCCGACGGGGGGACAAGAATCAGCCCCAGCATTTT	CASRRRGDKNQPQHF	-	TRBJ1-5	TRBV5-6	-
TGCAGTGCAGACTGGGGCCATCAGTTCTTC	CSADWGHQFF	-	TRBJ2-1	TRBV20-1	-
TGTGCCAGCAGTTTATTAGGCAATCAGCCCCAGCATTTT	CASSLLGNQPQHF	-	TRBJ1-5	TRBV27	medium-sized
TGTGCCACTCGGCGGGACAGCTACGAGCAGTACTTC	CATRRDSYEQYF	-	TRBJ2-7	TRBV2	-
TGTGCCAGCAGTGAAGCGGAGGGTTGGGGGCAGGGGGACACCGGGGAGCTGTTTTTT	CASSEAEGWGQGDTGELFF	-	TRBJ2-2	TRBV2	-
TGTGCCACCAGCAGTCTCCAGGTTTTGGCCACTGAAGCTTTCTTT	CATSSLQVLATEAFF	-	TRBJ1-1	TRBV15	-
TGTGCCATCAGGACGGCGGGTGAAAAACTGTTTTTT	CAIRTAGEKLFF	-	TRBJ1-4	TRBV10-3	-
TGTGCCAGTAGAAAGACCCAGGGCCATGAGCAGTTCTTC	CASRKTQGHEQFF	-	TRBJ2-1	TRBV19	-
TGTGCCAGCAGCTCTTCCCGGGACAGGGGTTTCACTGAAGCTTTCTTT	CASSSSRDRGFTEAFF	TRBD1	TRBJ1-1	TRBV7-8	-
TGTGCCAGCAGCGTAGCCCTCTTGCCGGGAGGGAATGAGCAGTTCTTC	CASSVALLPGGNEQFF	TRBD2	TRBJ2-1	TRBV9	-
TGTGCCAGCAGCCGTAGCGGGAGTCATACAGATACGCAGTATTTT	CASSRSGSHTDTQYF	TRBD2	TRBJ2-3	TRBV11-2	-
TGTGCCAGCAGCTTAGTAGAGGAGCAGTACTTC	CASSLVEEQYF	-	TRBJ2-7	TRBV11-3	-
TGTGCCATCAGTGAGTCGTATGGGGACAGCCAATCCAAACTGTTTTTT	CAISESYGDSQSKLFF	TRBD1	TRBJ1-4	TRBV10-3	-
TGTGCCAGTAGTACAACCGGGACAGACAATGAGCAGTTCTTC	CASSTTGTDNEQFF	TRBD1	TRBJ2-1	TRBV19	-
TGTGCCAGCAGCGTCGACGGAGATTCGTACAATGAGCAGTTCTTC	CASSVDGDSYNEQFF	-	TRBJ2-1	TRBV9	-
TGTGCCAGCAGCTTAGCGGGGCAACACACCGGGGAGCTGTTTTTT	CASSLAGQHTGELFF	-	TRBJ2-2	TRBV7-2	-
TGTGCCAGCACCGGAGGGGGCCAGGGAGAAAAACTGTTTTTT	CASTGGGQGEKLFF	TRBD1	TRBJ1-4	TRBV2	-
TGCGCCAGCAGCCGGACAGGGACCTACGAGCAGTACTTC	CASSRTGTYEQYF	TRBD1	TRBJ2-7	TRBV5-1	-
TGTGCTAGTGGTTCCGGGGAGACCCAGTACTTC	CASGSGETQYF	-	TRBJ2-5	TRBV12-5	-
TGTGCCTGGAACTTGGGGGACAGGGGTCAGCCCCAGCATTTT	CAWNLGDRGQPQHF	TRBD1	TRBJ1-5	TRBV30	-
TGCGCCAGCAGCTTGGGCGGGAGCGAGTACAATGAGCAGTTCTTC	CASSLGGSEYNEQFF	TRBD2	TRBJ2-1	TRBV5-1	-
TGTGCCAGCAGTTATGAGACAGGGGTAACAGATACGCAGTATTTT	CASSYETGVTDTQYF	TRBD1	TRBJ2-3	TRBV27	-
TGTGCCAGCAGCCAAGATTGGCGGCTTCGCGAGACCCAGTACTTC	CASSQDWRLRETQYF	-	TRBJ2-5	TRBV4-2	few
TGTGCCAGTAGCGGGGGGACAGGGGAATCCAGGGAGCTGTTTTTT	CASSGGTGESRELFF	TRBD1	TRBJ2-2	TRBV19	few
TGCAGCGTTGAGGGGGCTGCAACTAATGAAAAACTGTTTTTT	CSVEGAATNEKLFF	-	TRBJ1-4	TRBV29-1	-